One sample yielded the 17 T cell receptor beta chains listed below, sequenced in a study of cytomegalovirus exposure and HLA in healthy donors. The primer mix had 60 Vbeta and 13 Jbeta primers. Clones were sequenced by immunoSEQ multiplex PCR, and TCRdb holds only the in-frame ones, with some missing. The table records 59,000 or so clones, about 85% of them present only once. Sequenced: PBMCs. These receptors came from a female donor in good health and CMV-seronegative.

The chain recombines TRBV6-5 with TRBJ1-1, with D uncertain. This CDR3 has 15 amino acids. CDR1 and CDR2 (germline): MNHEY, SVGAGI. The V gene lost 6 bases and the J gene lost 3 bases, with 17 bases spanning the gap. The CDR3 loop reads CASRVTLVGDTEAFF. CDR3 sequence (DNA): TGTGCCAGCAGAGTTACCCTAGTCGGGGACACTGAAGCTTTCTTT.

This chain connects TRBV6-1 to TRBJ1-5, with D uncertain. CDR3 size: 15 residues. V lost 1 base to trimming and J lost 3 bases, with 10 bases between them. Germline V CDR1 and CDR2: MNHNS, SASEGT. Written as DNA, the CDR3 is TGTGCCAGCAGTGAAGGCGGCGGGAACAATCAGCCCCAGCATTTT. It translates to CASSEGGGNNQPQHF.

The count of this clone is one. This chain uses TRBV6-1 with TRBJ2-7, with TRBD2 as a possible D gene (6 bases). Germline V gene sequence: CDR1 MNHNS, CDR2 SASEGT. There are 16 residues in the CDR3. Trimming removed 2 bases from V and 3 bases from J, with 17 bases in between. The chain's CDR3 is CASSEYGSSAHYEQYF. The CDR3, as DNA: TGTGCCAGCAGTGAATACGGGAGTAGCGCACACTACGAGCAGTACTTC.

This clone was seen a few times. J is TRBJ2-7 and V is TRBV7-2; 9 bases align to TRBD2. V was pared by 3 bases and J by 6 bases, with 6 bases of the junction left unmatched. Germline CDR1 is SGHTA and CDR2 is FQGNSA. This CDR3 spans 14 amino acids. DNA of the CDR3: TGTGCCAGCAGCTTTAGCGGGGGCCCCCGCGAGCAGTACTTC. Amino acids: CASSFSGGPREQYF.

This clone was recorded a few times. J is TRBJ1-2 and V is TRBV6-5, with 9 bases lining up with TRBD1. J gave up 8 bases and V 4 bases, and 11 bases lay outside the gene matches. The germline V gene has CDR1 MNHEY and CDR2 SVGAGI. The CDR3 is 15 amino acids. CDR3 coding DNA: TGTGCCAGCAGTTCGGACAGGGGCTATTGGGAGGGCTACACCTTC. Translating gives CASSSDRGYWEGYTF.

The chain has TRBV2 and TRBJ2-7, with 7 bases matching TRBD1. Germline values: CDR1 SNHLY, CDR2 FYNNEI. Losses at the gene ends were 6 bases for V and 12 bases for J; bases not matched to a gene: 14. The CDR3 spans 13 residues. The CDR3 is CASRDSGTEKGYF. CDR3 DNA sequence: TGTGCCAGCAGGGATTCCGGGACAGAGAAGGGGTACTTC.

The chain couples TRBV9 to TRBJ1-2; D perhaps matches TRBD1 (6 bases). V lost 3 bases and J lost 5, with 11 bases in between. Germline V lookup: CDR1 SGDLS, CDR2 YYNGEE. The CDR3 extends over 13 amino acids. CDR3 protein: CASSDEGEYGYTF. DNA for the CDR3: TGTGCCAGCAGCGACGAGGGGGAATATGGCTACACCTTC. Full variable domain (outside the CDR3, taken from reference TRBV9 and TRBJ1-2): DSGVTQTPKHLITATGQRVTLRCSPRSGDLSVYWYQQSLDQGLQFLIQYYNGEERAKGNILERFSAQQFPDLHSELNLSSLELGDSALYFCASSDEGEYGYTFGSGTRLTVV.

In this sample, this clone turned up a few times. V and J are TRBV9 and TRBJ2-7; TRBD2 might be the D (6 bases). Per germline, CDR1 SGDLS and CDR2 YYNGEE. V was pared by 0 bases and J by 5 bases, with 18 bases between. The CDR3 loop spans 16 amino acids. The CDR3 DNA reads TGTGCCAGCAGCGTAGGAGTAGCGGCCCCGGGGGACGAGCAGTACTTC. This sequence encodes CASSVGVAAPGDEQYF.

The gene calls are TRBV5-1 and TRBJ2-7, with D hard to call. V gave up 4 bases and J gave up 6 bases, with 17 bases separating them. From germline, CDR1 is SGHRS and CDR2 YFSETQ. The length of the CDR3 is 14 residues. The CDR3 region has the DNA TGCGCCAGCAGCATGGGTAACCCCTTGAGCGAGCAGTACTTC. This gives the protein CASSMGNPLSEQYF.

The chain couples TRBV28 to TRBJ1-5; TRBD1 might be the D (5 bases). CDR3 length equals 12 residues. Germline V CDR1 and CDR2: MDHEN, SYDVKM. Between the trimmed V and J ends, which lost 10 bases and 6 bases, there was a span of 13 bases. In nucleotides, the CDR3 is TGTGCCACCCATAGGGGTGTTCAGCCCCAGCATTTT. It yields the protein CATHRGVQPQHF.

CDR3 in amino acids: CASSFRTGDIQYF. CDR3 bases: TGTGCCAGCAGCTTCCGGACAGGGGACATTCAGTACTTC. The chain joins TRBV7-9 to TRBJ2-4; TRBD1 matches at 9 bases. Germline CDR1 and CDR2: SEHNR and FQNEAQ (reference sequence). This CDR3 region has 13 residues. J lost 8 bases, V lost 3 bases, and 2 bases had no gene match.

V usage is TRBV2 and J usage is TRBJ1-4; maybe TRBD1 (5 bases). Germline V gene lookup returns CDR1 SNHLY and CDR2 FYNNEI. The CDR3 has 15 amino acids. V dropped 0 bases and J dropped 8 bases, with 13 bases sitting between them. CDR3 sequence reads: CASSEAVGGQEKLFF. The DNA of the CDR3 is TGTGCCAGCAGTGAAGCTGTCGGGGGTCAAGAAAAACTGTTTTTT.

The V gene is TRBV27, the J gene TRBJ2-7; D unresolved. The CDR3 runs 16 residues. CDR1 is MNHEY and CDR2 is SMNVEV in the germline V gene (reference sequence). V dropped 4 bases and J dropped 2 bases, with 18 bases sitting between them. CDR3 bases: TGTGCCAGCAGTTCAATAGAGAAAGCCCAAGCCTACGAGCAGTACTTC. Its protein is CASSSIEKAQAYEQYF.

The chain links TRBV7-6 to TRBJ2-3, with 11 positions matching TRBD2. Germline lookup yields CDR1 SGHVS and CDR2 FNYEAQ. The J segment lost 0 bases and the V segment lost 1 base, leaving 12 bases of the junction unmatched. The CDR3 spans 20 residues. CDR3 residues: CASSLVWKTSGGASTDTQYF. The CDR3 DNA reads as TGTGCCAGCAGCTTAGTCTGGAAAACTAGCGGGGGAGCTAGCACAGATACGCAGTATTTT.

This clone was seen just once. The chain employs TRBV18 and TRBJ1-2; weak D call: TRBD1 (5 bases). The CDR3 has 15 amino acids. Germline V gene data show CDR1 as KGHSH and CDR2 as LQKENI. V lost 2 bases to trimming and J lost 1 base, with 11 bases between them. The CDR3: CASSPVTDNNYGYTF. DNA for the CDR3: TGTGCCAGCTCACCAGTGACGGACAATAACTATGGCTACACCTTC. The full variable domain, rest sourced from reference TRBV18 and TRBJ1-2, is NAGVMQNPRHLVRRRGQEARLRCSPMKGHSHVYWYRQLPEEGLKFMVYLQKENIIDESGMPKERFSAEFPKEGPSILRIQQVVRGDSAAYFCASSPVTDNNYGYTFGSGTRLTVV.

The chain recombines TRBV4-1 with TRBJ1-5; D is unresolved. The CDR3 is made up of 13 amino acids. Trimming took off 4 bases at V and 9 bases at J, with 13 bases between the two ends. Germline V gene lookup returns CDR1 MGHRA and CDR2 YSYEKL. The CDR3 spells CASSLLGGWPQHF. The CDR3 DNA reads as TGCGCCAGCAGCCTCCTCGGCGGGTGGCCCCAGCATTTT.

The chain joins TRBV9 to TRBJ2-1; 8 bases agree with TRBD2. Germline CDR1 reads SGDLS; CDR2 reads YYNGEE. Trimming cost V 4 bases and J 4 bases; bases outside gene matches: 13. The CDR3 covers 17 residues. The CDR3 nucleotides read TGTGCCAGCAGCTCCCGGGGGGGGCGGGTGTTATACAATGAGCAGTTCTTC. Translation gives CASSSRGGRVLYNEQFF.